The clone carrying this TCR beta chain was seen ten or more times. As yet, its antigen is unknown. This entry belongs to a study of T cells in Graves' hyperthyroidism and ophthalmopathy. Overall study findings and caveats: Among clonotypes expanded in thyroid above 0.001, most were also found in blood. Model output signaled ophthalmopathy a median approximately 6.2 months ahead of onset. Ophthalmopathy cases were set apart from stable hyperthyroidism by a 13 V-J model.

The V gene lost 2 bases and the J gene lost 1 base, with 15 bases spanning the gap. CDR1 is MNHNY, CDR2 SVGAGI, per germline (reference sequence). The length of the CDR3 is 17 residues. Extraction of PBMCs used 10 ml of fresh peripheral blood. Researchers took RNA transcripts and amplified the TCR beta CDR3 regions from them. Researchers ran a first-round RT-PCR on the TCR CDR3 using the HTBI primer set. One entry per CDR3 protein, called by TCRdb with MiXCR from the multiplex PCR reads. This table holds about 300,000 distinct CDR3 sequences, roughly 19% found once. This clonotype originated in a man in his fifties or sixties with Graves' ophthalmopathy. The sequencing sample was made of blood. The chain employs TRBV6-6 and TRBJ1-5; no firm D call. In DNA, the CDR3 is TGTGCCAGCAGTTACACATTTGGAACGGGGAGCAATCAGCCCCAGCATTTT. It encodes CASSYTFGTGSNQPQHF.